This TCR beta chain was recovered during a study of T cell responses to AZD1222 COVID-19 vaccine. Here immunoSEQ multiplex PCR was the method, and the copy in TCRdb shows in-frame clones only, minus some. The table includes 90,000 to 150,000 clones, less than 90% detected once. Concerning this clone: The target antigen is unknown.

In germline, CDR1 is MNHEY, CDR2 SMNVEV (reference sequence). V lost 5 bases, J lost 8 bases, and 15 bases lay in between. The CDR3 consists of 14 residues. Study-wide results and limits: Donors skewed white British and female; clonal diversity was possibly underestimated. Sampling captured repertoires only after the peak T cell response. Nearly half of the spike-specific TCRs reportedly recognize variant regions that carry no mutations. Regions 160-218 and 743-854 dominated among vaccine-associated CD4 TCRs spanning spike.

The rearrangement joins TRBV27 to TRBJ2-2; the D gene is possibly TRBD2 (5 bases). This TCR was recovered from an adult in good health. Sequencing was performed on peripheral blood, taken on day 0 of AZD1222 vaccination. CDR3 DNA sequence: TGTGCCAGCAGTATGGGCCAACCGGGGGGGGAGCTGTTTTTT. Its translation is CASSMGQPGGELFF.